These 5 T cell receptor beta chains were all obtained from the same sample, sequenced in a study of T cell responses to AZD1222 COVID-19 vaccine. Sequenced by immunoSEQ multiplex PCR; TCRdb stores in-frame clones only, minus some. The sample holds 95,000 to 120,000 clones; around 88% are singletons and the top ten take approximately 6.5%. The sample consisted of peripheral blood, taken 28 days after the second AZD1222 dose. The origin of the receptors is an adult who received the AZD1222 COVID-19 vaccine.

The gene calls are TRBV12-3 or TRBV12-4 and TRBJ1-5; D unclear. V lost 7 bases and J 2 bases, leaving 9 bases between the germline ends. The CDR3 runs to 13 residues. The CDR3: CASIQTGNQPQHF. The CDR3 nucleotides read TGTGCCAGCATCCAAACGGGCAATCAGCCCCAGCATTTT.

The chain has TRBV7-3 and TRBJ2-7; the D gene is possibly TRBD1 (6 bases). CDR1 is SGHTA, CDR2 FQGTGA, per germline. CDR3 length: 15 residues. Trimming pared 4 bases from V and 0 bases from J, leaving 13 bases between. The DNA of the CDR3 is TGTGCCAGCAGCTCTGACAGGCTGAGCTCCTACGAGCAGTACTTC. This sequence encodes CASSSDRLSSYEQYF.

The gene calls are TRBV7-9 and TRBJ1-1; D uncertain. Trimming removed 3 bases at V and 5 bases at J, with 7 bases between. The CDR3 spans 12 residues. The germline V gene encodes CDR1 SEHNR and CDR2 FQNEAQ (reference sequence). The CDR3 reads CASSLVATEAFF. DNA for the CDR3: TGTGCCAGCAGCTTGGTGGCGACTGAAGCTTTCTTT.

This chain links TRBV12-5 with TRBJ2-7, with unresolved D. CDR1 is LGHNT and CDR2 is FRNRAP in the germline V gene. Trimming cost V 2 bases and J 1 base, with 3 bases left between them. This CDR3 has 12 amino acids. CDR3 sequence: CASGLTSYEQYF. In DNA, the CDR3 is TGTGCTAGTGGTTTGACGTCCTACGAGCAGTACTTC. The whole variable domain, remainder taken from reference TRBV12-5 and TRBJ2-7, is DARVTQTPRHKVTEMGQEVTMRCQPILGHNTVFWYRQTMMQGLELLAYFRNRAPLDDSGMPKDRFSAEMPDATLATLKIQPSEPRDSAVYFCASGLTSYEQYFGPGTRLTVT.

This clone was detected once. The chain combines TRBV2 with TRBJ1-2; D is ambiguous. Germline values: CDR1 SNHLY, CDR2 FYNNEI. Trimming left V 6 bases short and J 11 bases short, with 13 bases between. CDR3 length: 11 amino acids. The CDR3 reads CASRPLRLYTF. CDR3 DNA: TGTGCCAGCAGACCCCTGAGGTTATACACCTTC.